Below are 25 T cell receptor beta chains sequenced from a single sample in a study of blood T cell repertoires in COVID-19. Sequencing was performed with immunoSEQ multiplex PCR; in TCRdb, only in-frame clones are kept and a portion is missing. The sample yields around 98,000 clones, over 70% seen once. Sequenced: peripheral blood. The receptors derive from a man in his sixties or seventies with acute or convalescent COVID-19.

The chain employs TRBV9 and TRBJ2-3, with D perhaps matching TRBD1 (7 bases). The length of the CDR3 is 16 residues. Per the germline V gene, CDR1 is SGDLS and CDR2 is YYNGEE. Trimming cost V 7 bases and J 0 bases, with 18 bases left between them. The CDR3 protein is CASGGGGRPSTDTQYF. In DNA, the CDR3 is TGTGCCAGCGGAGGGGGCGGGCGCCCTAGCACAGATACGCAGTATTTT.

The chain is built from TRBV19 and TRBJ1-4; no clear D gene. The CDR3 covers 14 residues. V shed 0 bases and J shed 7 bases, with 9 bases lying between them. The germline V gene encodes CDR1 LNHDA and CDR2 SQIVND (reference sequence). CDR3: CASSIDHGFEKLFF. Written as DNA, the CDR3 is TGTGCCAGTAGTATAGATCACGGGTTTGAAAAACTGTTTTTT. The full variable domain, rest sourced from reference TRBV19 and TRBJ1-4, is DGGITQSPKYLFRKEGQNVTLSCEQNLNHDAMYWYRQDPGQGLRLIYYSQIVNDFQKGDIAEGYSVSREKKESFPLTVTSAQKNPTAFYLCASSIDHGFEKLFFGSGTQLSVL.

This chain joins TRBV6-5 and TRBJ1-2; 7 bases map to TRBD1. Per the germline V gene, CDR1 is MNHEY and CDR2 is SVGAGI. Trimming at V came to 5 bases and at J to 3 bases, leaving 3 bases not matched to a gene. The CDR3 contains 13 residues. CDR3 DNA: TGTGCCAGCAGTAACAGGGGTGACTATGGCTACACCTTC. Encoded protein: CASSNRGDYGYTF.

This chain uses TRBV12-3 or TRBV12-4 with TRBJ1-1, with 8 positions matching TRBD1. Trimming at V came to 6 bases and at J to 4 bases, leaving 4 bases not matched to a gene. This CDR3 region has 13 residues. The CDR3 nucleotides are TGTGCCAGCAGGACCCAGGGGGCCACTGAAGCTTTCTTT. Residues: CASRTQGATEAFF.

This sequence joins TRBV24-1 and TRBJ2-3, with 10 bases aligning to TRBD2. Germline V gene data show CDR1 as KGHDR and CDR2 as SFDVKD. There are 21 residues in the CDR3. The trim removed 1 base at V and 7 bases at J, leaving 22 bases unmatched. The CDR3 region is CATSDLVGDDSGRFPLNTQYF. The DNA of the CDR3 is TGTGCCACCAGTGATTTAGTGGGGGATGATAGCGGGAGGTTCCCATTGAATACGCAGTATTTT.

V usage is TRBV6-5 and J usage is TRBJ2-5; unclear D gene. The germline gives CDR1 MNHEY, CDR2 SVGAGI. The germline V and J ends were trimmed by 6 bases and 1 base, with 12 bases remaining between them. The CDR3 is 14 amino acids. The CDR3 sequence is CASSRMTFQETQYF. As DNA, the CDR3 is TGTGCCAGCAGCCGCATGACATTCCAAGAGACCCAGTACTTC.

This clone was seen more than once but under ten times. The chain is built from TRBV28 and TRBJ1-4; possibly TRBD1 for D (6 bases). Germline values: CDR1 MDHEN, CDR2 SYDVKM. Trimming removed 4 bases from V and 8 bases from J, with 17 bases in between. This CDR3 spans 15 amino acids. CDR3 coding DNA: TGTGCCAGCAGTTCCTCGCCAGGGGTTTACGAAAAACTGTTTTTT. It codes for CASSSSPGVYEKLFF.

The chain recombines TRBV28 with TRBJ2-5, with 9 bases lining up with TRBD2. The length of the CDR3 is 16 residues. V trimming: 5 bases; J trimming: 5 bases; junction bases outside the gene matches: 12. CDR1 is MDHEN and CDR2 is SYDVKM in the germline V gene. The CDR3 region is CASSLPGLAGRETQYF. CDR3 bases: TGTGCCAGCAGTCTTCCGGGACTAGCTGGGAGGGAGACCCAGTACTTC. Using reference TRBV28 and TRBJ2-5 for the parts outside the CDR3, the full variable domain is DVKVTQSSRYLVKRTGEKVFLECVQDMDHENMFWYRQDPGLGLRLIYFSYDVKMKEKGDIPEGYSVSREKKERFSLILESASTNQTSMYLCASSLPGLAGRETQYFGPGTRLLVL.

This chain connects TRBV18 to TRBJ1-5; tentative D call: TRBD1 (6 bases). V lost 3 bases and J lost 0, with 15 bases in between. The CDR3 contains 17 residues. CDR1 is KGHSH, CDR2 LQKENI, per germline. CDR3 sequence (DNA): TGTGCCAGCTCACCCGGTCTTAGACAGGTTAGCAATCAGCCCCAGCATTTT. Protein sequence: CASSPGLRQVSNQPQHF.

The chain couples TRBV6-1 to TRBJ1-5, with unresolved D. Germline V gene lookup returns CDR1 MNHNS and CDR2 SASEGT. V lost 1 base and J lost 0, with 10 bases in between. The CDR3 contains 16 residues. CDR3 sequence: CASSEGGPYSNQPQHF. The CDR3 DNA is TGTGCCAGCAGTGAAGGAGGCCCTTATAGCAATCAGCCCCAGCATTTT.

The table lists this clone with a few counts. The chain joins TRBV5-1 to TRBJ2-1, with D hard to call. This CDR3 is built from 13 residues. V was clipped by 0 bases and J by 5 bases, with 6 bases between them. Germline assignment: CDR1 SGHRS and CDR2 YFSETQ. The CDR3: CASSLALHNEQFF. CDR3 bases: TGCGCCAGCAGCTTGGCCCTTCACAATGAGCAGTTCTTC.

This clone was counted only a few times. The V and J genes are TRBV7-2 and TRBJ2-7; unclear D gene. The V and J ends lost 3 bases and 7 bases respectively, with 10 bases between them. The V gene's germline CDR1 is SGHTA and CDR2 FQGNSA. CDR3 length: 12 residues. CDR3 residues: CASSFFASEQYF. In DNA form, the CDR3 reads TGTGCCAGCAGCTTCTTCGCTAGTGAGCAGTACTTC.

V is TRBV19 and J is TRBJ1-4, with D maybe TRBD1 (5 bases). Looked up from germline, CDR1 is LNHDA and CDR2 is SQIVND (reference sequence). The CDR3 totals 16 residues. Trimming removed 6 bases from V and 0 bases from J, with 14 bases in between. This chain's CDR3 is CASRKASGATNEKLFF. DNA of the CDR3: TGTGCCAGTAGGAAAGCTTCGGGGGCAACTAATGAAAAACTGTTTTTT.

This chain links TRBV28 with TRBJ1-4, with D perhaps matching TRBD1 (5 bases). The ends were cut back, 6 bases at V and 0 bases at J, with 17 bases in the middle. The CDR3 length is 17 residues. Germline loops: CDR1 MDHEN, CDR2 SYDVKM. The CDR3 loop reads CASSPPIGGATNEKLFF. The CDR3 DNA follows: TGTGCCAGCAGCCCTCCGATAGGAGGGGCAACTAATGAAAAACTGTTTTTT.

The chain uses TRBV3-1 (or the pseudogene TRBV3-2) and TRBJ1-1; D perhaps matches TRBD1 (5 bases). V gave up 1 base and J gave up 7 bases, with 13 bases separating them. The CDR3 has 14 residues. The V gene's germline CDR1 is LGHDT and CDR2 YNNKEL (reference sequence). In DNA, the CDR3 is TGTGCCAGCAGCCAAGCAGGGTTTGCCGGTGAAGCTTTCTTT. Protein: CASSQAGFAGEAFF.

The V call is TRBV7-8, the J call TRBJ1-2; D is perhaps TRBD1 (5 bases). The germline V gene encodes CDR1 SGHVS and CDR2 FQNEAQ. The CDR3 sequence is 19 residues long. V lost 1 base and J 0 bases, leaving 21 bases between the germline ends. CDR3 protein: CASSLVASGGTRSNYGYTF. The CDR3 DNA sequence: TGTGCCAGCAGCTTAGTAGCTTCGGGGGGAACGCGTTCTAACTATGGCTACACCTTC.

The chain combines TRBV29-1 with TRBJ2-2; no firm D call. Trimming removed 4 bases from V and 0 bases from J, with 6 bases in between. Per the germline V gene, CDR1 is SQVTM and CDR2 is ANQGSEA. This CDR3 is 13 amino acids long. The CDR3 reads CSVGQSNTGELFF. The CDR3 nucleotides are TGCAGCGTTGGGCAGTCGAACACCGGGGAGCTGTTTTTT.

The V and J genes are TRBV7-2 and TRBJ1-5; TRBD1 might be the D (6 bases). Germline assignment: CDR1 SGHTA and CDR2 FQGNSA. V lost 6 bases to trimming and J lost 0 bases, with 12 bases between them. The CDR3 has 15 amino acids. This chain's CDR3 is CASSYQGTSNQPQHF. CDR3 DNA: TGTGCCAGCAGTTATCAGGGGACTAGCAATCAGCCCCAGCATTTT.

The chain uses TRBV27 and TRBJ2-7, with D tentatively TRBD1 (5 bases). The CDR3 is 13 residues long. V lost 6 bases to trimming and J lost 3 bases, with 12 bases between them. Germline CDR1 reads MNHEY; CDR2 reads SMNVEV (reference sequence). This CDR3 reads CASRPVRGYEQYF. DNA of the CDR3: TGTGCCAGCAGGCCAGTAAGGGGCTACGAGCAGTACTTC.

The J gene is TRBJ1-3, the V gene TRBV4-2, with 7 bases matching TRBD1. This CDR3 comprises 13 residues. Looked up from germline, CDR1 is LGHNA and CDR2 is YNFKEQ. V gave up 3 bases and J gave up 7 bases; unmatched junction bases: 3. CDR3 coding DNA: TGTGCCAGCAGCCAGACCAGGGGGAACACCATATATTTT. Its protein product is CASSQTRGNTIYF.

The chain employs TRBV5-6 and TRBJ1-5; 9 nucleotides align to TRBD1. The CDR3 spans 14 residues. Germline V gives CDR1 SGHDT, CDR2 YYEEEE. The junction had 7 bases not matched to a gene; V was cut back by 4 bases and J by 8 bases. This CDR3 is CASSPGQGGEPQHF. DNA of the CDR3: TGTGCCAGCAGCCCGGGACAGGGAGGGGAGCCCCAGCATTTT.

This chain connects TRBV9 to TRBJ2-5, with D tentatively TRBD1 (5 bases). This CDR3 has 13 residues. The V gene's germline CDR1 is SGDLS and CDR2 YYNGEE. V shed 0 bases and J shed 4 bases, with 7 bases lying between them. The CDR3 spells CASSVGQGETQYF. Written as DNA, the CDR3 is TGTGCCAGCAGCGTAGGGCAGGGAGAGACCCAGTACTTC.

The chain recombines TRBV24-1 with TRBJ1-5; no clear D. The CDR3 consists of 17 residues. In germline, CDR1 is KGHDR, CDR2 SFDVKD. V lost 3 bases to trimming and J lost 0 bases, with 14 bases between them. The CDR3 protein is CATSDTGGSYSNQPQHF. DNA for the CDR3: TGTGCCACCAGTGATACGGGAGGGTCCTATAGCAATCAGCCCCAGCATTTT.

The chain recombines TRBV18 with TRBJ1-1; tentative D call: TRBD1 (5 bases). The V and J ends lost 3 bases and 7 bases respectively, with 12 bases between them. Germline V lookup: CDR1 KGHSH, CDR2 LQKENI. The CDR3 is 13 amino acids. The CDR3, as DNA: TGTGCCAGCTCACCGGGGGAGGGCGGTGAAGCTTTCTTT. Its protein is CASSPGEGGEAFF.

V and J are TRBV28 and TRBJ1-5, with 9 bases aligning to TRBD1. Germline CDR1 and CDR2: MDHEN and SYDVKM. The CDR3 is made up of 13 amino acids. Trimming cost V 6 bases and J 9 bases; bases outside gene matches: 6. CDR3 residues: CASRSGTGPPQHF. In DNA form, the CDR3 reads TGTGCCAGCAGGTCCGGGACAGGGCCGCCCCAGCATTTT. Drawing the rest from reference TRBV28 and TRBJ1-5, the complete variable domain is DVKVTQSSRYLVKRTGEKVFLECVQDMDHENMFWYRQDPGLGLRLIYFSYDVKMKEKGDIPEGYSVSREKKERFSLILESASTNQTSMYLCASRSGTGPPQHFGDGTRLSIL.